These 24 T cell receptor beta chains originate from one sample sequenced in a study of Ad26.COV2.S vaccination and SARS-CoV-2 variants (dated by TCRdb to the early 2020s). The treatment or condition label of this sample denotes: around 19 received Ad26.COV2.S at low or high dose, single or two shots; a few received placebo; per-sample allocation not given. For vaccine and placebo recipients, the sequenced repertoires came from samples collected on day 63 after the first injection. The library came from the immunoSEQ multiplex PCR assay. In TCRdb, the immuneACCESS table is reduced to in-frame sequences with V and J assigned. These tables do not hold every clone; where another copy was compared, an unresolved V gene accounts for under half, and the others remain unexplained. This sample holds roughly 700,000 clones; 89% were observed only once. About 1.5% of the sample belongs to the ten largest clones.

Sequencing was performed on peripheral blood, taken in a trial of Ad26.COV2.S vaccine versus placebo. Receptor source: a person between 18 and 65 years old who received the Ad26.COV2.S COVID-19 vaccine or a placebo.

This rearrangement joins TRBV5-6 to TRBJ1-1; tentative D call: TRBD1 (5 bases). This CDR3 is 18 amino acids long. CDR1 and CDR2 (germline): SGHDT, YYEEEE. V lost 1 base, J lost 0 bases, and 19 bases lay in between. The CDR3 DNA sequence: TGTGCCAGCAGCTTGCCTATCGTGTTAGGGGAACTGAACACTGAAGCTTTCTTT. Translating it yields CASSLPIVLGELNTEAFF.

This chain connects TRBV9 to TRBJ2-5, with 7 bases lining up with TRBD2. V shed 3 bases, J shed 2 bases, and the junction held 4 bases outside the gene matches. This CDR3 has 14 residues. Germline loops: CDR1 SGDLS, CDR2 YYNGEE. CDR3 in amino acids: CASSGRGGQETQYF. The DNA of the CDR3 is TGTGCCAGCAGCGGGCGCGGGGGACAAGAGACCCAGTACTTC.

Note on this clone: This sample includes further DNA sequences coding for the same CDR3. The CDR3 nucleotides are TGTGCCAGCAGCTTAGACGGTAATTCACCCCTCCACTTT. As protein: CASSLDGNSPLHF. V gene TRBV7-9 combines with J gene TRBJ1-6, with D unresolved. This CDR3 has 13 amino acids. Germline CDR1 and CDR2: SEHNR and FQNEAQ (reference sequence). Trimming pared 1 base from V and 6 bases from J, leaving 4 bases between.

The genes are TRBV24-1 and TRBJ2-1, with D uncertain. The V gene's germline CDR1 is KGHDR and CDR2 SFDVKD. V was clipped by 3 bases and J by 1 base, with 9 bases between them. The CDR3 extends over 15 amino acids. The CDR3 loop reads CATSDTKGSYNEQFF. The CDR3 DNA reads as TGTGCCACCAGTGATACGAAAGGTTCCTACAATGAGCAGTTCTTC.

The chain recombines TRBV30 with TRBJ1-1; perhaps TRBD1 as D (5 bases). The CDR3 is 15 residues long. The germline CDR1 and CDR2 sequences are GTSNPN and SVGIG (reference sequence). V was clipped by 3 bases and J by 0 bases, with 14 bases between them. The CDR3 DNA follows: TGTGCCTGGAGGAGGCAGGGCTCAGTGAACACTGAAGCTTTCTTT. Residues: CAWRRQGSVNTEAFF.

The J gene is TRBJ1-5, the V gene TRBV9; D is possibly TRBD1 (6 bases). V lost 3 bases and J lost 1, with 11 bases in between. The germline CDR1 and CDR2 sequences are SGDLS and YYNGEE. This CDR3 is built from 15 residues. CDR3 bases: TGTGCCAGCAGCGCTGGGGGCGCAAGCAATCAGCCCCAGCATTTT. Its translation: CASSAGGASNQPQHF.

V and J are TRBV6-2 or TRBV6-3 and TRBJ2-7; D is possibly TRBD1 or TRBD2 (5 bases each). Germline CDR1 and CDR2: MNHEY and SVGEGT. CDR3 length: 14 amino acids. V was clipped by 0 bases and J by 3 bases, with 9 bases between them. The chain's CDR3 is CASSYSWGSYEQYF. The CDR3 DNA reads as TGTGCCAGCAGTTACTCGTGGGGGAGCTACGAGCAGTACTTC.

This chain links TRBV5-1 with TRBJ1-2, with a possible D match to TRBD1 (5 bases). V was shortened by 4 bases and J by 4 bases, with 8 bases between the two germline ends. The CDR3 length is 12 residues. Looked up from germline, CDR1 is SGHRS and CDR2 is YFSETQ. The CDR3 sequence is CASSEDSYGYTF. Written as DNA, the CDR3 is TGCGCCAGCAGCGAAGACAGCTATGGCTACACCTTC.

J is TRBJ2-3 and V is TRBV7-2; no clear D gene. This CDR3 is 16 amino acids long. Trimming removed 1 base at V and 0 bases at J, with 11 bases between. Germline-derived CDR1 and CDR2 are SGHTA and FQGNSA. CDR3 sequence reads: CASSLGLWGSTDTQYF. DNA for the CDR3: TGTGCCAGCAGCTTAGGTTTGTGGGGAAGCACAGATACGCAGTATTTT. Using reference TRBV7-2 and TRBJ2-3 for the parts outside the CDR3, the full variable domain is GAGVSQSPSNKVTEKGKDVELRCDPISGHTALYWYRQSLGQGLEFLIYFQGNSAPDKSGLPSDRFSAERTGGSVSTLTIQRTQQEDSAVYLCASSLGLWGSTDTQYFGPGTRLTVL.

The chain couples TRBV20-1 to TRBJ2-1, with D maybe TRBD2 (6 bases). V was clipped by 1 base and J by 14 bases, with 9 bases between them. Germline V gene data show CDR1 as DFQATT and CDR2 as SNEGSKA (reference sequence). This CDR3 has 10 amino acids. The DNA for the CDR3 is TGCAGTGCTAGAGGCCAGCGGGAGTTCTTC. Its protein product is CSARGQREFF.

CDR3 in amino acids: CASRRLDTSYNEQFF. The CDR3 DNA follows: TGTGCCAGCAGAAGACTCGACACCTCCTACAATGAGCAGTTCTTC. J is TRBJ2-1 and V is TRBV27, with D uncertain. Trimming stripped 6 bases from V and 0 bases from J, with 12 bases between. This CDR3 comprises 15 residues. Germline CDR1 is MNHEY and CDR2 is SMNVEV (reference sequence).

A few counts support this clone. A much larger clone lies one base from this, so it may be a read error. The identical CDR3 is also encoded by other nucleotide sequences in the sample. CDR3 DNA: TGTGCCAGCAGCTTGGGGACTGAAGCTTTCTTT. This translates into CASSLGTEAFF. V and J are TRBV7-9 and TRBJ1-1; D gene ambiguous. In germline, CDR1 is SEHNR, CDR2 FQNEAQ (reference sequence). The V end lost 3 bases, the J end lost 5 bases, and 4 bases lay between the germline ends. This CDR3 is built from 11 residues.

A word on this clone: This sequence may be a read error, since a much larger clone differs from it by one base. The J gene is TRBJ2-1, the V gene TRBV19; TRBD2 aligns across 8 bases. V dropped 7 bases and J dropped 8; count of bases not matched to a gene: 13. The germline gives CDR1 LNHDA, CDR2 SQIVND (reference sequence). The CDR3 has 15 amino acids. CDR3 in amino acids: CASTRISGNFDEQFF. The CDR3 nucleotides are TGTGCCAGTACCCGGATTAGCGGGAATTTCGATGAGCAGTTCTTC.

The CDR3, as DNA: TGTGCCAGCTCGCACCGGGACTGGCAAGAGACCCAGTACTTC. It specifies CASSHRDWQETQYF. The gene calls are TRBV18 and TRBJ2-5; TRBD2 is a possible D gene (6 bases). V was shortened by 6 bases and J by 2 bases, with 13 bases between the two germline ends. There are 14 residues in the CDR3. Per the germline V gene, CDR1 is KGHSH and CDR2 is LQKENI.

The chain carries TRBV6-6 and TRBJ2-2; D is uncertain. V was trimmed by 0 bases and J by 8 bases, leaving 7 bases between them. The germline CDR1 and CDR2 sequences are MNHNY and SVGAGI (reference sequence). The CDR3 covers 13 residues. The CDR3: CASSYSTKGELFF. The CDR3 region has the DNA TGTGCCAGCAGTTACTCCACCAAGGGGGAGCTGTTTTTT.

The J gene is TRBJ1-5, the V gene TRBV28; 9 nucleotides align to TRBD1. CDR1 MDHEN and CDR2 SYDVKM come from the germline V gene. The V segment lost 3 bases and the J segment 6 bases; nucleotides outside the gene matches: 6. This CDR3 comprises 15 residues. CDR3: CASSLGTGLTQPQHF. The CDR3 DNA is TGTGCCAGCAGTTTGGGGACAGGGTTAACTCAGCCCCAGCATTTT.

The J gene is TRBJ2-1, the V gene TRBV19, with D perhaps matching TRBD2 (5 bases). CDR3 length: 15 amino acids. The V end was cut by 3 bases, the J end by 8 bases, with 17 bases between. The V gene's germline CDR1 is LNHDA and CDR2 SQIVND (reference sequence). This chain's CDR3 is CASSIPGGPSDEQFF. CDR3 DNA: TGTGCCAGTAGTATTCCCGGAGGCCCGTCGGATGAGCAGTTCTTC.

The chain couples TRBV29-1 to TRBJ2-5; D remains unclear. This CDR3 comprises 13 residues. V lost 6 bases and J 6 bases, leaving 17 bases between the germline ends. Germline V CDR1 and CDR2: SQVTM, ANQGSEA. The chain's CDR3 is CSVPGPTRQTQYF. The CDR3 DNA sequence: TGCAGCGTCCCGGGCCCCACCAGGCAGACCCAGTACTTC.

The chain has TRBV6-5 and TRBJ2-3, with D possibly being TRBD1 (6 bases). Trimming stripped 0 bases from V and 5 bases from J, with 12 bases between. The CDR3 extends over 15 amino acids. Germline values: CDR1 MNHEY, CDR2 SVGAGI. CDR3 amino acids: CASSYSSRGGDTQYF. In DNA form, the CDR3 reads TGTGCCAGCAGTTACTCGAGCAGGGGCGGAGATACGCAGTATTTT.

This clone was seen just once. CDR3 region: CASRAGGITGANVLTF. CDR3 bases: TGTGCCAGCAGGGCGGGGGGAATTACTGGGGCCAACGTCCTGACTTTC. J is TRBJ2-6 and V is TRBV2; 8 nucleotides line up with TRBD2. This CDR3 is built from 16 residues. The V gene's germline CDR1 is SNHLY and CDR2 FYNNEI. After removal of 6 bases from V and 2 bases from J, the junction contained 6 bases not matched to a gene.

The chain joins TRBV28 to TRBJ2-7; 15 bases fit TRBD2. There are 16 residues in the CDR3. Trimming at V came to 6 bases and at J to 3 bases, leaving 6 bases not matched to a gene. In germline, CDR1 is MDHEN, CDR2 SYDVKM. The CDR3 sequence is CASSPGTSGRIYEQYF. The CDR3 DNA reads as TGTGCCAGCAGCCCTGGGACTAGCGGGAGGATCTACGAGCAGTACTTC.

The gene calls are TRBV4-2 and TRBJ2-3; 9 bases align to TRBD1. The CDR3 has 18 residues. With V trimmed by 0 bases and J by 3 bases, 10 bases remained unmatched. Germline V gene sequence: CDR1 LGHNA, CDR2 YNFKEQ. The DNA for the CDR3 is TGTGCCAGCAGCCAAGAGCCGGGACAGGGTGGGAGTACAGATACGCAGTATTTT. As protein: CASSQEPGQGGSTDTQYF.

A few counts support this clone. This chain uses TRBV30 with TRBJ2-5, with D possibly being TRBD1 or TRBD2 (5 bases each). This CDR3 is built from 15 residues. CDR1 and CDR2 from the germline V gene are GTSNPN and SVGIG (reference sequence). The V gene lost 0 bases and the J gene lost 1 base, with 12 bases spanning the gap. The CDR3 spells CAWSVRGRIQETQYF. The CDR3, as DNA: TGTGCCTGGAGTGTGAGGGGACGGATCCAAGAGACCCAGTACTTC.

This sequence joins TRBV11-2 and TRBJ2-2, with D hard to call. Trimming stripped 5 bases from V and 6 bases from J, with 16 bases between. The CDR3 loop spans 15 amino acids. CDR1 is SGHAT and CDR2 is FQNNGV in the germline V gene. CDR3: CASSPPPFRSGELFF. Written as DNA, the CDR3 is TGTGCCAGCAGCCCCCCACCGTTCCGGTCCGGGGAGCTGTTTTTT. Full variable domain (outside the CDR3, taken from reference TRBV11-2 and TRBJ2-2): EAGVAQSPRYKIIEKRQSVAFWCNPISGHATLYWYQQILGQGPKLLIQFQNNGVVDDSQLPKDRFSAERLKGVDSTLKIQPAKLEDSAVYLCASSPPPFRSGELFFGEGSRLTVL.